This TCR beta chain was obtained from a study of Ad26.COV2.S vaccination and SARS-CoV-2 variants. Study-wide context: Donor got 5x10^10 or 1x10^11 viral particles of Ad26.COV2.S.

Documented treatment: about 20 received Ad26.COV2.S at low or high dose, single or two shots; 5 received placebo; per-sample allocation not given. Specimens were obtained on day 63 following the first vaccine or placebo injection. What was given as vaccine was an Ad26 vector encoding Wuhan-strain SARS-CoV-2 spike. General study points: Possibly, TCR breadth and depth analyses underestimated total T cell responses.

TCRdb keeps only in-frame clones here, not all; method: immunoSEQ multiplex PCR. The sample includes about 400,000 clones, approximately 91% of them seen just once. A word on this clone: Its target is unknown.

Between the trimmed V and J ends, which lost 0 bases and 4 bases, there was a span of 3 bases. Germline lookup yields CDR1 LNHNV and CDR2 YYDKDF (reference sequence). The CDR3 spans 13 residues. V is TRBV15 and J is TRBJ1-4; unclear D gene. This TCR came from a person between 18 and 65 years old who received the Ad26.COV2.S COVID-19 vaccine or a placebo. The sample here was peripheral blood, taken in a trial of Ad26.COV2.S vaccine versus placebo. The CDR3 nucleotides read TGTGCCACCAGCAGAGATTTTAATGAAAAACTGTTTTTT. This gives the protein CATSRDFNEKLFF.